One sample yielded the 9 T cell receptor beta chains listed below, sequenced in a study of blood T cells in healthy people across ages. The authors ran a second PCR of about 7 to 11 cycles using a sample-barcoded 5' primer and a J-beta primer mix. Using its own MiXCR run on the 5' RACE reads, TCRdb lists one record per CDR3 protein. The table records roughly 1.4 million distinct CDR3 sequences, around 59% of them present only once. Sequenced: blood. These receptors were taken from a man younger than 35 in good health.

This clonotype was picked up a small number of times. The J gene is TRBJ1-6, the V gene TRBV27; D is unclear. The CDR3 totals 13 residues. CDR1 and CDR2 (germline): MNHEY, SMNVEV (reference sequence). V was pared by 10 bases and J by 7 bases, with 14 bases between. Written as DNA, the CDR3 is TGTGCCACCCGGACTCTACTGAATTCACCCCTCCACTTT. Amino acid sequence: CATRTLLNSPLHF.

This clonotype was recorded a few times. The rearrangement uses TRBV20-1 and TRBJ2-7; 11 nucleotides line up with TRBD2. Trimming cost V 3 bases and J 11 bases; bases outside gene matches: 9. The CDR3 has 13 amino acids. Germline CDR1 DFQATT, CDR2 SNEGSKA (reference sequence). CDR3 region: CSASRRLAGTKYF. The CDR3, as DNA: TGCAGTGCTAGTCGTCGACTAGCGGGAACAAAGTACTTC.

This sequence joins TRBV5-6 and TRBJ1-2; D is perhaps TRBD1 (5 bases). Looked up from germline, CDR1 is SGHDT and CDR2 is YYEEEE. V lost 5 bases to trimming and J lost 1 base, with 9 bases between them. The CDR3 covers 13 residues. CDR3 in amino acids: CASRPTVNYGYTF. CDR3 sequence (DNA): TGTGCCAGCAGGCCGACAGTTAACTATGGCTACACCTTC.

This clonotype was seen just once. The chain carries TRBV6-5 and TRBJ1-2; D is unclear. The V gene lost 2 bases and the J gene lost 8 bases, with 12 bases spanning the gap. CDR1 and CDR2 from the germline V gene are MNHEY and SVGAGI. The CDR3 is made up of 13 amino acids. The CDR3 reads CASSYNKVGGYTF. In nucleotides, the CDR3 is TGTGCCAGCAGTTACAACAAAGTGGGCGGCTACACCTTC.

This clonotype has a handful of counts. The J gene is TRBJ1-1, the V gene TRBV11-2; D gene unclear. Germline V gene sequence: CDR1 SGHAT, CDR2 FQNNGV. The CDR3 consists of 16 residues. Trimming cost V 1 base and J 4 bases, with 16 bases left between them. CDR3 in DNA: TGTGCCAGCAGCTTAGGCAACCCCTCGGGTGGCACTGAAGCTTTCTTT. Translated, it gives CASSLGNPSGGTEAFF.

J is TRBJ2-7 and V is TRBV4-1, with a tentative D call TRBD2 (6 bases). This CDR3 spans 12 amino acids. Per the germline V gene, CDR1 is MGHRA and CDR2 is YSYEKL. V lost 3 bases and J 7 bases, leaving 10 bases between the germline ends. This chain's CDR3 is CASSHLGREQYF. The CDR3 nucleotides are TGCGCCAGCAGCCATTTAGGGAGGGAGCAGTACTTC.

The V call is TRBV27, the J call TRBJ2-1; 9 positions agree with TRBD1. The length of the CDR3 is 15 residues. Germline V gene sequence: CDR1 MNHEY, CDR2 SMNVEV (reference sequence). V dropped 3 bases and J dropped 8; count of bases not matched to a gene: 8. CDR3 nucleotides: TGTGCCAGCAGTTTGGGACAGGGTGTGTGGGATGAGCAGTTCTTC. This codes for CASSLGQGVWDEQFF.

CDR3 DNA: TGTGCCAGCAGTTATGGGGGACGGATGAACACTGAAGCTTTCTTT. It codes for CASSYGGRMNTEAFF. The V call is TRBV6-5, the J call TRBJ1-1; the D gene is possibly TRBD1 (5 bases). V was shortened by 3 bases and J by 0 bases, with 11 bases between the two germline ends. CDR1 is MNHEY, CDR2 SVGAGI, per germline. CDR3 size: 15 residues.

The chain links TRBV7-9 to TRBJ2-2; D is tentatively TRBD1 or TRBD2 (5 bases each). CDR1 is SEHNR and CDR2 is FQNEAQ in the germline V gene (reference sequence). V was cut by 6 bases and J by 2 bases, with 13 bases left in between. There are 15 residues in the CDR3. The chain's CDR3 is CASRAGATNTGELFF. CDR3 DNA: TGTGCCAGCAGGGCCGGGGCGACTAACACCGGGGAGCTGTTTTTT.